This T cell receptor beta chain was recovered during a study of T cells in Graves' hyperthyroidism and ophthalmopathy. RNA transcripts served as the template for amplifying TCR beta CDR3 regions. A first-round RT-PCR of the TCR CDR3 used the HTBI primer set. TCRdb itself ran the multiplex PCR reads through MiXCR, one entry per CDR3 protein. The data contain 450,000 to 550,000 distinct CDR3 sequences, approximately 25% of them seen just once; the ten biggest clones take up about 11%. In its sample, this clonotype was seen many times. V gave up 4 bases and J gave up 3 bases, with 12 bases separating them. CDR3 length: 14 residues. The germline CDR1 and CDR2 sequences are KGHDR and SFDVKD.

The clonotype was recovered from a woman in her 30s with Graves' ophthalmopathy. The sequenced sample consisted of blood. The chain uses TRBV24-1 and TRBJ2-7; a weak D match, TRBD1 (6 bases). The CDR3 region has the DNA TGTGCCACCAGTGACCCCGACAGGAACTACGAGCAGTACTTC. Translated, it gives CATSDPDRNYEQYF.